This T cell receptor (beta chain) was identified in a study of blood T cell repertoires in COVID-19 (dated by TCRdb to between 2020 and 2021). Broadly, across the study: Samples from collaborators originated in the United States, Italy and Spain and spanned both the acute and convalescent phases of COVID-19. The prospective study material was composed of cDNA or gDNA derived from T cells, B-cell-depleted T cells, or PBMCs. Subjects who had been exposed to COVID-19, were actively infected with it, or had recovered from it provided the deeply sampled blood TCRbeta repertoires that made up the dataset. The repertoires were released in a freely available public database intended as a resource for research on the immune response to SARS-CoV-2. Samples were obtained from the ongoing ImmuneRACE study (first 160 participants) and from 950 to 1,500 subjects provided by 6 global collaborators. The sample metadata nearly always contained a de-identified subject ID, COVID-19 status, age in years and sex. Where available, HLA class I and class II types were obtained from metadata supplied by the sample provider rather than from assay-based typing. Here is what the overall study found, with its caveats: Clinical and demographic metadata were provided uncurated, with the amount varying by source and participant.

The immunoSEQ Assay, a bias-controlled multiplex PCR, was used to amplify TCRbeta CDR3 regions from genomic DNA. The paper's data handling went like this. The number of nucleated cells in each sample was estimated by amplification of reference gene primers within the assay. Sequence reads were collapsed and filtered to measure the absolute abundance of every unique TCRbeta CDR3 rearrangement. For each sample, productive Simpson clonality was calculated by taking the square root of Simpson's diversity index across productive rearrangements. TCRdb took this table from immuneACCESS and kept in-frame rearrangements with V and J called. Such tables lack part of the clones; where checked against another copy, unresolved V genes explain under half of the gap, and the rest is unexplained. V and J calls and clone size come straight from that table; D and trimming were deduced from the DNA. Across this sample there are fewer than 90,000 clones, with approximately 87% seen only once. More than 15% of the sample is held by the ten biggest clonotypes.

Comments on this clone: Its antigen target is currently unknown. No much larger clonotype is one base removed from it; base qualities were not supplied.

Whole blood was collected in K2EDTA tubes by collaborating institutions according to the institutions' own protocols. For TCRbeta analysis, collaborators shipped samples as frozen whole blood, isolated PBMCs, or DNA extracted from either of those sample types. There are 13 amino acids in the CDR3, from cysteine to phenylalanine inclusive. The DNA shown is the 39-base CDR3, in frame from base 1. As encoded in the germline V gene, CDR1 is SQVTM while CDR2 is ANQGSEA. V ends up 6 bases short and J 4 bases short, with an unmatched junction base count of 5. This clonotype was obtained from an elderly man in a cohort sampled during active COVID-19. Recombination linked TRBV29-1 to TRBJ2-2; 7 bases in between match TRBD1. The source material was peripheral blood. CDR3 reads: CSVGGQATGELFF. The sequence in DNA is TGCAGCGTCGGTGGACAGGCCACCGGGGAGCTGTTTTTT.